The clone carrying this T cell receptor beta chain was detected a few times. This entry is derived from a study of blood T cells in healthy people across ages. A sample-barcoded 5' primer and a J-beta primer mix were used in a second PCR of roughly 7 to 11 cycles. TCRdb passed the 5' RACE reads through MiXCR, listing each CDR3 protein once. The sample has 900,000 to 950,000 distinct CDR3 sequences, under 35% seen once. Separately, the same data were catalogued under a study of T cells of mothers and their children.

The sequenced sample was blood. The sequence was obtained from a woman aged 40-49 years in good health.

The CDR3 region is CASSSGLADSYEQYF. The CDR3 region has the DNA TGTGCCAGCAGCAGTGGACTAGCGGACTCCTACGAGCAGTACTTC. The chain uses TRBV4-2 and TRBJ2-7, with TRBD2 identical over 10 bases. Per germline, CDR1 LGHNA and CDR2 YNFKEQ. The CDR3 runs to 15 residues. V lost 5 bases to trimming and J lost 0 bases; unmatched junction nucleotides: 4.